The clone carrying this TCR beta chain was seen at least ten times. Its antigen is undetermined. CDR3 size: 15 residues. Trimming took off 1 base at V and 5 bases at J, with 15 bases between the two ends. The V gene's germline CDR1 is SGHRS and CDR2 YFSETQ. Samples came from axillary lymph nodes draining the breast cancer. The data were taken from a study of breast tumors, draining lymph nodes, adjacent tissues. General study findings and limits: That most tumor T cells come from lymph nodes remained unproven. Findings are consistent with lymph node origin and intratumoral expansion of most tumor T cells.

TCRdb re-called the multiplex PCR reads through MiXCR, storing one row per CDR3 protein. The data show under 250,000 distinct CDR3 sequences, about 32% seen once. The receptor's source is a female donor with breast cancer. Some clones in this sample may be carry-over from other donors' samples. The chain joins TRBV5-1 to TRBJ2-5, with D possibly being TRBD2 (6 bases). Sequencing was carried out using axillary lymph node tissue. The CDR3 DNA sequence: TGCGCCAGCAGCTTGCTCCCCGGGAGTGGGGAGACCCAGTACTTC. This translates into CASSLLPGSGETQYF.